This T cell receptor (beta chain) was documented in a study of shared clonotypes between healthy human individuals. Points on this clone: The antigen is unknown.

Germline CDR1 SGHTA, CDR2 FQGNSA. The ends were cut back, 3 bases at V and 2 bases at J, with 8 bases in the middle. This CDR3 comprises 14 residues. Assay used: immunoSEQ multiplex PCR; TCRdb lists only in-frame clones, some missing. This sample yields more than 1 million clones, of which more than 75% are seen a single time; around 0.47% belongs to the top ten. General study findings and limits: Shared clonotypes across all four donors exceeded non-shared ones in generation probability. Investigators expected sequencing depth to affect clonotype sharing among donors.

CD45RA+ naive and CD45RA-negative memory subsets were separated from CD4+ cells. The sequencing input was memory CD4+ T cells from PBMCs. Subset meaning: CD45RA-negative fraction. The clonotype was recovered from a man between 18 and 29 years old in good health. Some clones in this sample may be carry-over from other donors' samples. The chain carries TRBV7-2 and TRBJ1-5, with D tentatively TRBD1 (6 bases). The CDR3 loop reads CASSFRGGNQPQHF. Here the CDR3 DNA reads TGTGCCAGCAGCTTTAGGGGGGGCAATCAGCCCCAGCATTTT. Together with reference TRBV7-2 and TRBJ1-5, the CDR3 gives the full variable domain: GAGVSQSPSNKVTEKGKDVELRCDPISGHTALYWYRQSLGQGLEFLIYFQGNSAPDKSGLPSDRFSAERTGGSVSTLTIQRTQQEDSAVYLCASSFRGGNQPQHFGDGTRLSIL.